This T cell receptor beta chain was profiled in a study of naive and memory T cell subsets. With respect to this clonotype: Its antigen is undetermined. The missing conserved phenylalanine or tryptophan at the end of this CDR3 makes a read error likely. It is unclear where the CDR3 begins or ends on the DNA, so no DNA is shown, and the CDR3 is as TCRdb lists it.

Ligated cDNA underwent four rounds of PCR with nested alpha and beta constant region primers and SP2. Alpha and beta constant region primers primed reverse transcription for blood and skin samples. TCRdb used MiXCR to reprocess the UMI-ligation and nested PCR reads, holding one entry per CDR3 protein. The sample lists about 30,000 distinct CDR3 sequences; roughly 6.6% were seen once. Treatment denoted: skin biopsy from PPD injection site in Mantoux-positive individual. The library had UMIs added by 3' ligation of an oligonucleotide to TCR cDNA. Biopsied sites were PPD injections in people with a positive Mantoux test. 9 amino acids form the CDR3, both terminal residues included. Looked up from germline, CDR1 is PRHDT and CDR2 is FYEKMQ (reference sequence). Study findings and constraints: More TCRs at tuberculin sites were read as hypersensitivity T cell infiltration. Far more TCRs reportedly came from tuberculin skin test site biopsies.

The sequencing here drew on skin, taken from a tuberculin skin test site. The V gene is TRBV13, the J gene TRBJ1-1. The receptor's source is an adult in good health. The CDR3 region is CASTPDGFL.